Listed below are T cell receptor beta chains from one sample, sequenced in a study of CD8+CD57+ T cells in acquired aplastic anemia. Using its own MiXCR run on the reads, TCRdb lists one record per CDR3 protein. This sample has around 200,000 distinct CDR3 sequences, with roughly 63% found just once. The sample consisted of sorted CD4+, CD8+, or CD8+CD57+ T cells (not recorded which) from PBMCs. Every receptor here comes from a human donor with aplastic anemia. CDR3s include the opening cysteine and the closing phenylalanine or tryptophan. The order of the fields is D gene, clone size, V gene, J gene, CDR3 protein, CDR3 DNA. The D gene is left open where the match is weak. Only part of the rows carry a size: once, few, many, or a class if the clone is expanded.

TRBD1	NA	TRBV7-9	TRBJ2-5	CASSSRQGSLGETQYF	TGTGCCAGCAGCTCGAGACAGGGATCCCTCGGGGAGACCCAGTACTTC
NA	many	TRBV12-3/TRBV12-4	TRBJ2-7	CASSLGAPLEQYF	TGTGCCAGCAGTTTGGGGGCCCCCTTGGAGCAGTACTTC
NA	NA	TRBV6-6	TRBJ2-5	CASSYDVGVVQETQYF	TGTGCCAGCAGTTACGATGTGGGGGTGGTCCAAGAGACCCAGTACTTC
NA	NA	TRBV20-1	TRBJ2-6	CSASSEGSNSGANVLTF	TGCAGTGCTAGCTCGGAGGGGAGCAACTCTGGGGCCAACGTCCTGACTTTC
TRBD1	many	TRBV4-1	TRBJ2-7	CASSQEPSGRGSYEQYF	TGCGCCAGCAGCCAAGAACCCTCTGGCAGGGGGTCCTACGAGCAGTACTTC
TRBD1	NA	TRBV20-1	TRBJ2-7	CSASSRDSHSYEQYF	TGCAGTGCTTCTAGCCGGGACAGCCACTCCTACGAGCAGTACTTC
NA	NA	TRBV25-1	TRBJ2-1	CASSEAAGARAEQFF	TGTGCCAGCAGTGAGGCCGCAGGGGCTAGGGCTGAGCAGTTCTTC
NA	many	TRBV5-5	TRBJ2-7	CASSLGGTSYEQYF	TGTGCCAGCAGCTTGGGGGGGACCTCCTACGAGCAGTACTTC
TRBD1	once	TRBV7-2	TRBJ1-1	CASSLARQGSSFF	TGTGCCAGCAGCTTAGCCAGACAGGGGTCGTCTTTCTTT
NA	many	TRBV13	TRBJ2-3	CASSFRGWRATDTQYF	TGTGCCAGCAGCTTTCGGGGTTGGAGGGCCACAGATACGCAGTATTTT
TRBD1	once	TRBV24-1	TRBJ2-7	CATSCGWDRGYEQYF	TGTGCCACCAGTTGCGGATGGGACAGAGGCTACGAGCAGTACTTC
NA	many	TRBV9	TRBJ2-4	CASSVDVENIQYF	TGTGCCAGCAGCGTAGACGTCGAAAACATTCAGTACTTC
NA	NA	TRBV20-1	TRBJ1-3	CSAGGLNTIYF	TGCAGTGCAGGGGGGTTGAACACCATATATTTT
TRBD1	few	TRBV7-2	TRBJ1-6	CASSLFRQGSPLHF	TGTGCCAGCAGCTTATTCCGACAGGGTTCACCCCTCCACTTT
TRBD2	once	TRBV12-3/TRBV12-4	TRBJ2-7	CASSLTSGGSGQYF	TGTGCCAGCAGTTTAACGTCGGGGGGGTCCGGGCAGTACTTC
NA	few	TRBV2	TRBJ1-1	CASSASKSWTEAFF	TGTGCCAGCAGTGCCTCGAAGAGTTGGACTGAAGCTTTCTTT
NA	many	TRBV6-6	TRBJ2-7	CASSPSREQYF	TGTGCCAGCAGCCCCTCGAGGGAGCAGTACTTC
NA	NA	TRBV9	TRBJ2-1	CASSGVQQGGDEQFF	TGTGCCAGCAGCGGAGTACAACAGGGTGGCGATGAGCAGTTCTTC
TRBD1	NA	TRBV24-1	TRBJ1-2	CATSDPRTGPYGYTF	TGTGCCACCAGTGACCCACGGACAGGACCCTATGGCTACACCTTC
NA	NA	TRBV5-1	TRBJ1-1	CACSLAGYAEAFF	TGCGCCTGCAGCTTGGCGGGGTACGCTGAAGCTTTCTTT
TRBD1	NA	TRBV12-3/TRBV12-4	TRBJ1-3	CASSDRGTIYF	TGTGCCAGCAGTGACAGGGGAACCATATATTTT
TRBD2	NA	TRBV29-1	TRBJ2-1	CSVEPGTSRIGEQFF	TGCAGCGTTGAGCCCGGGACTAGCAGGATTGGAGAGCAGTTCTTC
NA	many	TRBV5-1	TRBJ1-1	CASSRTQGYRNTEAFF	TGCGCCAGCAGCCGAACACAGGGATATAGAAACACTGAAGCTTTCTTT
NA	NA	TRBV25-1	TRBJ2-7	CASSESSAYEQYF	TGTGCCAGCAGTGAATCCAGTGCCTACGAGCAGTACTTC
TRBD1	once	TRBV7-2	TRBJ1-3	CASSLSPDRHGDTIYF	TGTGCCAGCAGCCTCAGCCCGGACAGGCATGGAGACACCATATATTTT
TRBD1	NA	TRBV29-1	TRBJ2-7	CSVEMGQPYEQYF	TGCAGCGTTGAAATGGGACAGCCATACGAGCAGTACTTC
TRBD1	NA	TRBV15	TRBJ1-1	CATSRGHTPATGLNTEAFF	TGTGCCACCAGCAGGGGGCATACTCCAGCGACAGGGTTGAACACTGAAGCTTTCTTT
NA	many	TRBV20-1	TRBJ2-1	CSARTGDSFYNEQFF	TGCAGTGCTAGAACGGGGGACAGCTTCTACAATGAGCAGTTCTTC
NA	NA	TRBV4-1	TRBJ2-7	CASSPRLESGQYF	TGCGCCAGCAGCCCCCGGTTGGAGTCGGGTCAGTACTTC
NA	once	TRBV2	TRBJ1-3	CASSEQTITIYF	TGTGCCAGCAGTGAACAAACAATCACCATATATTTT
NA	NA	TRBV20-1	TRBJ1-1	CSATSATEAFF	TGCAGTGCTACGTCCGCCACTGAAGCTTTCTTT
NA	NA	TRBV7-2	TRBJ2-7	CASSLVGSGSYEQYF	TGTGCCAGCAGCTTAGTTGGCAGTGGGTCCTACGAGCAGTACTTC
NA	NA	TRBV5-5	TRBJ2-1	CASSRISYNEQFF	TGTGCCAGCAGTAGGATATCCTACAATGAGCAGTTCTTC
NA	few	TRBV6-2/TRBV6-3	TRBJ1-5	CASSYSDGNQPQHF	TGTGCCAGCAGTTACTCGGACGGTAATCAGCCCCAGCATTTT
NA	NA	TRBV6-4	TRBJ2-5	CASGTRQEAQYF	TGTGCCAGCGGGACACGCCAAGAGGCCCAGTACTTC
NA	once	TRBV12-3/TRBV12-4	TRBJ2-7	CASSSVLTYEQYF	TGTGCCAGCAGTTCCGTCCTTACCTACGAGCAGTACTTC
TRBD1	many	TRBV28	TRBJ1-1	CASRTGETEAFF	TGTGCCAGCAGAACAGGGGAAACTGAAGCTTTCTTT
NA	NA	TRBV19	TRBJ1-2	CASSEQGVVGYGYTF	TGTGCCAGTAGTGAACAGGGAGTAGTAGGCTATGGCTACACCTTC
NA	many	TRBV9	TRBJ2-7	CASSAGVLTYEQYF	TGTGCCAGCAGCGCCGGGGTGTTAACCTACGAGCAGTACTTC
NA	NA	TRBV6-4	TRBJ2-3	CASSDKGSDTQYF	TGTGCCAGCAGTGACAAGGGTTCAGATACGCAGTATTTT
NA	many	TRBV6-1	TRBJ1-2	CASERIPYGYTF	TGTGCCAGCGAAAGGATACCTTATGGCTACACCTTC
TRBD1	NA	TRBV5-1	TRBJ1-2	CASSYLTGADGYTF	TGCGCCAGCAGCTACTTAACAGGGGCAGACGGCTACACCTTC
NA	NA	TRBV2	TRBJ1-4	CANRRETATNEKLFF	TGTGCCAACAGGCGGGAGACAGCAACTAATGAAAAACTGTTTTTT
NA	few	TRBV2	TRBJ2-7	CASSESLLPYEQYF	TGTGCCAGCAGTGAAAGTCTTCTTCCCTACGAGCAGTACTTC
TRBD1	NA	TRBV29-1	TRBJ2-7	CSSLPGGSYEQYF	TGCAGCAGCTTGCCAGGGGGCTCCTACGAGCAGTACTTC
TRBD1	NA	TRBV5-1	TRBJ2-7	CASTPATGSYEQYF	TGCGCCAGCACGCCCGCGACAGGGAGCTACGAGCAGTACTTC
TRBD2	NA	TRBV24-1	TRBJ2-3	CATSDGSGLRTDTQYF	TGTGCCACCAGTGATGGTAGCGGGCTCCGCACAGATACGCAGTATTTT
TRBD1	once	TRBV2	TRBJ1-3	CASSTGQMNTIYF	TGTGCCAGCAGCACGGGACAGATGAACACCATATATTTT
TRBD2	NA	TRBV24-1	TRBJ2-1	CATSDPSAGGRDEQFF	TGTGCCACCAGTGACCCTAGCGCGGGAGGGCGGGATGAGCAGTTCTTC
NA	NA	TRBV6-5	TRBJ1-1	CASTNRGQAFF	TGTGCCAGCACTAACCGGGGACAAGCTTTCTTT